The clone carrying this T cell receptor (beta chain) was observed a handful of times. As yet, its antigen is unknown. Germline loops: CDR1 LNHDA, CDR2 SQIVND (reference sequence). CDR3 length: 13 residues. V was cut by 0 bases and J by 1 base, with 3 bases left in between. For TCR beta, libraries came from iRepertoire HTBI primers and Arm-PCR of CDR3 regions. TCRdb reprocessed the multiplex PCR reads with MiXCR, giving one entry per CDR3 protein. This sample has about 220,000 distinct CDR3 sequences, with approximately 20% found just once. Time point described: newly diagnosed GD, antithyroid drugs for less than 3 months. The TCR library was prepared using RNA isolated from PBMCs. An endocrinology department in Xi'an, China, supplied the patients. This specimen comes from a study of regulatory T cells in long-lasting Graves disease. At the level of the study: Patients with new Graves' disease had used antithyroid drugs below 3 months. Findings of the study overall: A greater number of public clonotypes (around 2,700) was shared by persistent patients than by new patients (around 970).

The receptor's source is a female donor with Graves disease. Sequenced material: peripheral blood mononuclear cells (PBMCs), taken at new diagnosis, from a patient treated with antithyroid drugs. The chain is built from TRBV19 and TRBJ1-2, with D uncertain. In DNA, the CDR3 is TGTGCCAGTAGTATAGAACGTAACTATGGCTACACCTTC. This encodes CASSIERNYGYTF.